The 8 T cell receptor beta chains below were found in one sample sequenced in a study of T cells in tuberculosis. Repertoires were generated with immunoSEQ multiplex PCR, while TCRdb's copy carries only in-frame clones and drops some. The sample consists of over 30,000 clones, roughly 97% of them appearing once. What was sequenced was PBMCs. The receptor set was obtained from a donor under 30 with latent tuberculosis or without tuberculosis infection.

In this sample, this clone turned up once. This rearrangement joins TRBV28 to TRBJ1-5; no reliable D call. The CDR3 extends over 13 amino acids. V was trimmed by 5 bases and J by 0 bases, leaving 5 bases between them. The germline CDR1 and CDR2 sequences are MDHEN and SYDVKM. As DNA, the CDR3 is TGTGCCAGCAGTCGGGATAGCAATCAGCCCCAGCATTTT. Translation gives CASSRDSNQPQHF.

The chain couples TRBV7-3 to TRBJ1-1; D not resolved. The germline V gene has CDR1 SGHTA and CDR2 FQGTGA. V was trimmed by 5 bases and J by 1 base, leaving 8 bases between them. This CDR3 comprises 13 residues. The CDR3 region has the DNA TGTGCCAGCAGCATTCTAAGGAACACTGAAGCTTTCTTT. Translated: CASSILRNTEAFF.

V usage is TRBV2 and J usage is TRBJ1-1, with TRBD1 identical over 9 bases. J was trimmed by 6 bases and V by 8 bases; bases with no gene match: 7. CDR1 is SNHLY, CDR2 FYNNEI, per germline. The CDR3 is 13 amino acids. The CDR3 loop reads CASGGQGRSEAFF. The CDR3 DNA is TGTGCCAGCGGGGGACAGGGCCGGTCTGAAGCTTTCTTT. Combining the CDR3 with reference TRBV2 and TRBJ1-1 gives the whole variable domain EPEVTQTPSHQVTQMGQEVILRCVPISNHLYFYWYRQILGQKVEFLVSFYNNEISEKSEIFDDQFSVERPDGSNFTLKIRSTKLEDSAMYFCASGGQGRSEAFFGQGTRLTVV.

The gene calls are TRBV7-8 and TRBJ1-2; tentative D call: TRBD1 (6 bases). This CDR3 contains 13 residues. CDR1 SGHVS and CDR2 FQNEAQ come from the germline V gene. Trimming shortened V by 5 bases and J by 8 bases, and 15 bases separated the two germline ends. For the CDR3, the DNA is TGTGCCAGCAGCCTCGACAGGCTCCAAGGCTACACCTTC. Encoded protein: CASSLDRLQGYTF.

The V and J genes are TRBV5-8 and TRBJ1-2; D gene uncertain. The germline V gene has CDR1 SGHTS and CDR2 YDEGEE. The CDR3 has 13 amino acids. Trimming left V 0 bases short and J 4 bases short, with 7 bases between. CDR3 residues: CASSLERSYGYTF. The DNA for the CDR3 is TGTGCCAGCAGCTTGGAACGGAGCTATGGCTACACCTTC.

The chain is built from TRBV25-1 and TRBJ2-1, with D uncertain. CDR3 length: 14 amino acids. V lost 9 bases, J lost 0 bases, and 12 bases lay in between. Germline V CDR1 and CDR2: MGHDK, SYGVNS. The CDR3 region is CASVALSSYNEQFF. CDR3 nucleotides: TGTGCCAGTGTAGCACTGTCCTCCTACAATGAGCAGTTCTTC.

This clone was observed once. The CDR3 is CASSLIGIGYTF. DNA for the CDR3: TGTGCCAGCAGCTTAATCGGGATCGGCTACACCTTC. The chain employs TRBV5-5 and TRBJ1-2; D call uncertain. CDR3 length: 12 residues. V gave up 2 bases and J gave up 8 bases, with 10 bases separating them. The V gene's germline CDR1 is SGHKS and CDR2 YYEKEE (reference sequence). Full variable domain (rest looked up from reference TRBV5-5 and TRBJ1-2): DAGVTQSPTHLIKTRGQQVTLRCSPISGHKSVSWYQQVLGQGPQFIFQYYEKEERGRGNFPDRFSARQFPNYSSELNVNALLLGDSALYLCASSLIGIGYTFGSGTRLTVV.

This clone was seen once. CDR3 in amino acids: CASSTGVKGRGYTF. The CDR3 DNA reads as TGTGCCAGCAGCACCGGGGTTAAGGGTCGTGGCTACACCTTC. J is TRBJ1-2 and V is TRBV28, with no clear D. CDR3 length: 14 residues. Per germline, CDR1 MDHEN and CDR2 SYDVKM. Trimming took 6 bases from V and 7 from J, leaving 18 bases between them.